One sample yielded the 3 T cell receptor beta chains listed below, sequenced in a study of control samples from healthy donors and cancer patients. Some clones are missing from TCRdb's copy, which holds only in-frame ones; the method was immunoSEQ multiplex PCR. The data contain fewer than 200,000 clones, approximately 86% of them singletons. The specimen was blood. Receptor source: a woman aged 25 to 45 in good health.

This chain joins TRBV6-5 and TRBJ2-7, with a possible D match to TRBD2 (6 bases). The CDR3 is made up of 14 amino acids. The V end lost 5 bases, the J end lost 2 bases, and 13 bases lay between the germline ends. Looked up from germline, CDR1 is MNHEY and CDR2 is SVGAGI. DNA of the CDR3: TGTGCCAGCAGTCGCGGGACGGTAGCCTACGAGCAGTACGTC. It yields the protein CASSRGTVAYEQYV.

This rearrangement joins TRBV4-2 to TRBJ2-4; D is tentatively TRBD1 or TRBD2 (6 bases each). The CDR3 has 15 residues. V dropped 2 bases and J dropped 8 bases, with 16 bases sitting between them. CDR1 and CDR2 (germline): LGHNA, YNFKEQ. CDR3 bases: TGTGCCAGCAGCCAAACAGGACTAAGGGGGGACATTCAGTACTTC. This encodes CASSQTGLRGDIQYF.

In DNA, the CDR3 is TGTGCCACCAGTATCGGGAACACCGGGGAGCTGTTTTTT. This encodes CATSIGNTGELFF. The V call is TRBV24-1, the J call TRBJ2-2; D remains ambiguous. Between the trimmed V and J ends, which lost 6 bases and 1 base, there was a span of 5 bases. Germline values: CDR1 KGHDR, CDR2 SFDVKD. This CDR3 spans 13 amino acids.